These 16 T cell receptor beta chains were sequenced from one sample in a study of blood T cell repertoires in COVID-19 (dated by TCRdb to the early 2020s). Library preparation used the immunoSEQ multiplex PCR assay. Here the immuneACCESS table is served through TCRdb, limited to in-frame sequences with V and J called. Missing clones are a known gap in these copies; in checked studies unresolved V genes cover under half, and the rest lacks a known reason. Recorded for this sample are about 350,000 clones; around nine tenths of them occurred a single time. The ten largest clones capture 7% to 8% of the sample. The specimen was peripheral blood. These receptor sequences come from an older woman with COVID-19, enrolled during active disease.

The rearrangement links TRBV7-7 to TRBJ1-3; D may be TRBD1 (5 bases). The CDR3 sequence is 15 residues long. In germline, CDR1 is SSHAT, CDR2 FNYEAQ (reference sequence). Trimming stripped 3 bases from V and 4 bases from J, with 13 bases between. Here the CDR3 reads CASSLGREEGNTIYF. CDR3 nucleotide sequence: TGTGCCAGCAGCTTGGGCAGGGAAGAAGGAAACACCATATATTTT.

On this clone itself: A much larger clone sits a single nucleotide away, making a read error possible. Different DNA sequences within this sample yield the same CDR3. The chain carries TRBV10-1 and TRBJ2-5, with 10 bases identical to TRBD2. With V trimmed by 0 bases and J by 5 bases, 6 bases remained unmatched. CDR3 size: 16 residues. The V gene's germline CDR1 is WNHNN and CDR2 SYGVQD (reference sequence). The CDR3 nucleotides read TGCGCCAGCAGTGAGTCTGGTAGCGGGGGGCAGGAGACCCAGTACTTC. This encodes CASSESGSGGQETQYF.

This clone appeared a single time. This sequence joins TRBV2 and TRBJ1-1, with 7 bases fitting TRBD1. The CDR3 totals 14 residues. Germline V gives CDR1 SNHLY, CDR2 FYNNEI. Trimming took 6 bases from V and 5 from J; bases not matched to a gene: 9. As DNA, the CDR3 is TGTGCCAGCAGAATGAACAGGGGTGGGACTGAAGCTTTCTTT. Protein product: CASRMNRGGTEAFF. The whole variable domain, filled in from reference TRBV2 and TRBJ1-1, reads EPEVTQTPSHQVTQMGQEVILRCVPISNHLYFYWYRQILGQKVEFLVSFYNNEISEKSEIFDDQFSVERPDGSNFTLKIRSTKLEDSAMYFCASRMNRGGTEAFFGQGTRLTVV.

This clone occurred once. The V call is TRBV7-2, the J call TRBJ1-2; D gene unclear. The CDR3 length is 13 residues. Germline V gene lookup returns CDR1 SGHTA and CDR2 FQGNSA. The germline V and J ends were trimmed by 1 base and 8 bases, with 11 bases remaining between them. The CDR3 nucleotides read TGTGCCAGCAGCTTAGGTGGACTCTGGGGCTACACCTTC. Its protein is CASSLGGLWGYTF. The full variable domain, completed using reference TRBV7-2 and TRBJ1-2, is GAGVSQSPSNKVTEKGKDVELRCDPISGHTALYWYRQSLGQGLEFLIYFQGNSAPDKSGLPSDRFSAERTGGSVSTLTIQRTQQEDSAVYLCASSLGGLWGYTFGSGTRLTVV.

J is TRBJ1-3 and V is TRBV6-6; D is unresolved. Trimming removed 0 bases from V and 1 base from J, with 10 bases in between. Germline CDR1 MNHNY, CDR2 SVGAGI (reference sequence). This CDR3 comprises 16 residues. Here the CDR3 DNA reads TGTGCCAGCAGTTACTCGAATTTAGCGTCTGGAAACACCATATATTTT. This sequence encodes CASSYSNLASGNTIYF.

This clone was counted between two and nine times. The V gene is TRBV9, the J gene TRBJ2-1; 7 bases are shared with TRBD2. Germline V gene sequence: CDR1 SGDLS, CDR2 YYNGEE. V shed 5 bases, J shed 1 base, and the junction held 6 bases outside the gene matches. The CDR3 runs 15 residues. In DNA, the CDR3 is TGTGCCAGCAGTGCGGGGGTAACTTCCTACAATGAGCAGTTCTTC. It specifies CASSAGVTSYNEQFF.

V usage is TRBV5-5 and J usage is TRBJ1-6, with a tentative D call TRBD1 (6 bases). Between the trimmed V and J ends, which lost 0 bases and 7 bases, there was a span of 8 bases. This CDR3 contains 14 residues. Germline V CDR1 and CDR2: SGHKS, YYEKEE (reference sequence). CDR3 DNA: TGTGCCAGCAGCTTGGAGGACAGAAATTCACCCCTCCACTTT. Residues: CASSLEDRNSPLHF.

This rearrangement joins TRBV19 to TRBJ1-1, with D hard to call. Germline CDR1 LNHDA, CDR2 SQIVND (reference sequence). V was cut by 5 bases and J by 0 bases, with 13 bases left in between. This CDR3 is 15 amino acids long. In DNA, the CDR3 is TGTGCCAGTAGTTTATCGCGGAGTCTGAACACTGAAGCTTTCTTT. Amino acids: CASSLSRSLNTEAFF.

The rearrangement links TRBV4-3 to TRBJ1-6; TRBD1 matches 8 bases. Germline lookup yields CDR1 LGHNA and CDR2 YSLEER. With V trimmed by 0 bases and J by 8 bases, 9 bases remained unmatched. CDR3 length: 17 residues. The CDR3 DNA reads TGCGCCAGCAGCCAAGATCCCCCAGGGGGCTCCGATTCACCCCTCCACTTT. Protein sequence: CASSQDPPGGSDSPLHF.

The chain combines TRBV27 with TRBJ2-5; D is perhaps TRBD1 (6 bases). The germline V gene encodes CDR1 MNHEY and CDR2 SMNVEV (reference sequence). The CDR3 sequence is 16 residues long. V gave up 5 bases and J gave up 0 bases, with 16 bases separating them. CDR3 residues: CASSVSGQTYQETQYF. For the CDR3, the DNA is TGTGCCAGCAGTGTGTCGGGACAAACGTACCAAGAGACCCAGTACTTC.

The CDR3 DNA reads as TGTGCCATCGCAGGGTCGGCGAACACCGGGGAGCTGTTTTTT. Its protein is CAIAGSANTGELFF. The chain employs TRBV10-3 and TRBJ2-2; maybe TRBD1 (5 bases). The germline V and J ends were trimmed by 8 bases and 0 bases, with 10 bases remaining between them. CDR3 length: 14 amino acids. Germline CDR1 reads ENHRY; CDR2 reads SYGVKD.

The gene calls are TRBV5-1 and TRBJ2-1, with TRBD2 identical over 9 bases. The CDR3 totals 15 residues. Germline assignment: CDR1 SGHRS and CDR2 YFSETQ. V was clipped by 4 bases and J by 7 bases; unmatched bases: 9. CDR3 in amino acids: CASSPEGTSINEQFF. The CDR3 nucleotides are TGCGCCAGCAGCCCCGAAGGGACTAGCATAAATGAGCAGTTCTTC.

V is TRBV2 and J is TRBJ1-6; the D is unclear. This CDR3 has 12 amino acids. Germline-derived CDR1 and CDR2 are SNHLY and FYNNEI. Between the trimmed V and J ends, which lost 3 bases and 7 bases, there was a span of 4 bases. CDR3 amino acids: CASSEQNSPLHF. CDR3 coding DNA: TGTGCCAGCAGTGAGCAGAATTCACCCCTCCACTTT.

V gene TRBV10-3 combines with J gene TRBJ1-2, with D maybe TRBD1 (5 bases). Germline assignment: CDR1 ENHRY and CDR2 SYGVKD. The CDR3 has 14 amino acids. V lost 4 bases and J lost 2, with 11 bases in between. The CDR3 sequence is CAISGVAGNYGYTF. The CDR3 nucleotides are TGTGCCATCAGTGGCGTGGCAGGGAACTATGGCTACACCTTC.

The chain links TRBV19 to TRBJ1-5, with D possibly TRBD1 on 6 matching bases. The V end lost 4 bases, the J end lost 3 bases, and 16 bases lay between the germline ends. The CDR3 consists of 16 residues. Germline assignment: CDR1 LNHDA and CDR2 SQIVND (reference sequence). The CDR3 loop is CASSTSLDSSNQPQHF. CDR3 bases: TGTGCCAGTAGTACATCGCTGGACAGCTCCAATCAGCCCCAGCATTTT.

Concerning this clone: The sample carries other DNA sequences with the same CDR3. The chain combines TRBV3-1 (or the pseudogene TRBV3-2) with TRBJ1-1; D possibly corresponds to TRBD1 (5 bases). CDR3 length: 14 amino acids. V was pared by 1 base and J by 3 bases, with 9 bases between. CDR1 LGHDT and CDR2 YNNKEL come from the germline V gene (reference sequence). CDR3 DNA sequence: TGTGCCAGCAGCCAAGCGCCGGGGGACACTGAAGCTTTCTTT. As protein: CASSQAPGDTEAFF.